A single sample is the source of the 8 T cell receptor beta chains below, sequenced in a study of blood T cell repertoires in COVID-19. Libraries were prepared by immunoSEQ multiplex PCR; TCRdb keeps only in-frame clonotypes and omits some of them. This table has about 300,000 clones, around 88% appearing once. Sequencing was done on a sample of peripheral blood. The source of these receptors is a man aged 40-55 years with acute or convalescent COVID-19.

The chain couples TRBV7-4 to TRBJ2-1; D might be TRBD2 (5 bases). Germline V gene data show CDR1 as SGHVT and CDR2 as SQSDAQ. This CDR3 spans 18 amino acids. Deletions cut 5 bases from V and 7 bases from J, with 27 bases between. This chain's CDR3 is CASSRWTCRAIRMNEQFF. DNA of the CDR3: TGTGCCAGCAGCCGCTGGACTTGTCGGGCGATCCGAATGAATGAGCAGTTCTTC.

This chain uses TRBV2 with TRBJ2-7; D may be TRBD1 (5 bases). In germline, CDR1 is SNHLY, CDR2 FYNNEI. Between the trimmed V and J ends, which lost 6 bases and 5 bases, there was a span of 20 bases. The CDR3 is 15 residues long. The CDR3 sequence: CASRGEVLNPHEQYF. The CDR3 DNA reads as TGTGCCAGCAGAGGGGAAGTGCTAAACCCCCACGAGCAGTACTTC.

The chain recombines TRBV12-5 with TRBJ1-1, with 11 bases that match TRBD1. Germline CDR1 reads LGHNT; CDR2 reads FRNRAP. V was pared by 1 base and J by 6 bases, with 7 bases of the junction left unmatched. The length of the CDR3 is 16 residues. CDR3 coding DNA: TGTGCTAGTGGTTTGGCTATGGGACAGGGGGAAGCTGAAGCTTTCTTT. Protein product: CASGLAMGQGEAEAFF.

The chain employs TRBV3-1 (or the pseudogene TRBV3-2) and TRBJ1-5, with no clear D. Trimming removed 1 base at V and 5 bases at J, with 9 bases between. The germline CDR1 and CDR2 sequences are LGHDT and YNNKEL (reference sequence). The CDR3 spans 14 residues. The DNA of the CDR3 is TGTGCCAGCAGCCAAGGACTAGAAGATCAGCCCCAGCATTTT. Translating gives CASSQGLEDQPQHF.

The table lists this clone with a few counts. The DNA for the CDR3 is TGTGCCAGCAGCTTTGAGGCTATAGCAAATCAGCCCCAGCATTTT. This gives the protein CASSFEAIANQPQHF. The chain has TRBV5-4 and TRBJ1-5; D gene ambiguous. CDR1 and CDR2 (germline): SGHNT, YYREEE (reference sequence). V was cut by 2 bases and J by 4 bases, with 13 bases left in between. This CDR3 is built from 15 residues.

V is TRBV2 and J is TRBJ1-4; TRBD1 aligns across 11 bases. CDR3 length: 14 residues. Germline assignment: CDR1 SNHLY and CDR2 FYNNEI. Trimming at V came to 11 bases and at J to 7 bases, leaving 9 bases not matched to a gene. The CDR3 bases are TGTGCCGGCTCGGCCGGGACAGGGGGTGAAAAACTGTTTTTT. Translation gives CAGSAGTGGEKLFF.

This clone came up a few times. The chain employs TRBV5-4 and TRBJ1-2; a possible D gene is TRBD1 (6 bases). Germline assignment: CDR1 SGHNT and CDR2 YYREEE (reference sequence). V gave up 5 bases and J gave up 3 bases, with 11 bases separating them. The CDR3 is 13 residues long. The CDR3 protein is CASRTTGDYGYTF. The DNA for the CDR3 is TGTGCCAGCAGAACGACAGGTGACTATGGCTACACCTTC.

The J gene is TRBJ2-1, the V gene TRBV6-5, with a possible D match to TRBD1 (6 bases). V lost 5 bases and J 5 bases, leaving 16 bases between the germline ends. This CDR3 comprises 15 residues. Germline V gene sequence: CDR1 MNHEY, CDR2 SVGAGI. The CDR3 nucleotides are TGTGCCAGCAGTCCGGGACACTCCCTGAACAATGAGCAGTTCTTC. Amino acid sequence: CASSPGHSLNNEQFF.